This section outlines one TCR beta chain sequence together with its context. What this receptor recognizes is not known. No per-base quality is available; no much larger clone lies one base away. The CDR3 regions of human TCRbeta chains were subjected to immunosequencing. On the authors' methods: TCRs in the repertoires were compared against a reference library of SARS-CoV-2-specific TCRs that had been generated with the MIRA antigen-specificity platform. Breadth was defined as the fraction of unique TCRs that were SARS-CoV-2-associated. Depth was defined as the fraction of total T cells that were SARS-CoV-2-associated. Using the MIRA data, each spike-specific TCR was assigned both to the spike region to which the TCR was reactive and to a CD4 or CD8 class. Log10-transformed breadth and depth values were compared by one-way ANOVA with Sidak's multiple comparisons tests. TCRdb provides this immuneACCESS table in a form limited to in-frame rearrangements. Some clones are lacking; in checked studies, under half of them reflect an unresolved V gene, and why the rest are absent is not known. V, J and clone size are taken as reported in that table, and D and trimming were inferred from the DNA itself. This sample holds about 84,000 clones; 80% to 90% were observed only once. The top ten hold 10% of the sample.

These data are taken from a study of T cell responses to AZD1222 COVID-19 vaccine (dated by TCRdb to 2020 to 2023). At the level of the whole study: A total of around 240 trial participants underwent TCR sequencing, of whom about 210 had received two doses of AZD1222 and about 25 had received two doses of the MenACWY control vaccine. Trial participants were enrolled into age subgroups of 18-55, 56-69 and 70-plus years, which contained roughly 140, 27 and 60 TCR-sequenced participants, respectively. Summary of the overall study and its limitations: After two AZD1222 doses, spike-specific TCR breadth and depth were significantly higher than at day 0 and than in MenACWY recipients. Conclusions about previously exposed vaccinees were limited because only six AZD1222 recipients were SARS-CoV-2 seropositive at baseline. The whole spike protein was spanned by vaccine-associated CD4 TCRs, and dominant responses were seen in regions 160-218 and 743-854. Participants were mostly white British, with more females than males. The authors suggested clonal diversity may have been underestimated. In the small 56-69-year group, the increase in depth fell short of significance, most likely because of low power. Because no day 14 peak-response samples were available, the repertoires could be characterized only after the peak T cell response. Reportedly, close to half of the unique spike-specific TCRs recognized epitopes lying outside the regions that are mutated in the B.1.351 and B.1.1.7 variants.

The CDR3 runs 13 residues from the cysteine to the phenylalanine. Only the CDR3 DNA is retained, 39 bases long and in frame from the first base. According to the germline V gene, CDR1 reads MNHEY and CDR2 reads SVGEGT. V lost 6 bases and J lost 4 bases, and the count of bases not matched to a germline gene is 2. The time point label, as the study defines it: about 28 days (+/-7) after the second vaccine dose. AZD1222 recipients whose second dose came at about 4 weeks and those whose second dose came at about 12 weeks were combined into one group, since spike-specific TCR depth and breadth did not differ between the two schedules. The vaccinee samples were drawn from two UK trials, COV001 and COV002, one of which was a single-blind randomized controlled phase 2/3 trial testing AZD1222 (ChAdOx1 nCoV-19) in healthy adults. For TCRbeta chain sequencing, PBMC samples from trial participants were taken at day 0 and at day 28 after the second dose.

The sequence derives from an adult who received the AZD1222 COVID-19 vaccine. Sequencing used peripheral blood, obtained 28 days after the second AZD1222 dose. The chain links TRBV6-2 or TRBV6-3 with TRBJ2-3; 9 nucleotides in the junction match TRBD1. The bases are TGTGCCAGCAGCACAGGGGGCCCAGATACGCAGTATTTT. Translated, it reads CASSTGGPDTQYF.